These T cell receptor beta chains were read from a single sample in a study of T-cell memory formation after mild COVID-19. TCRdb recomputed calls from the 5' RACE reads with MiXCR, one row per CDR3 protein. The sample records around 500,000 distinct CDR3 sequences, over 15% being singletons. Sequencing was carried out using PBMCs or a T cell subset sorted from them (not recorded which). These TCRs come from an adult woman who had mild COVID-19 (a few samples of this study predate the infection). Cell type and time point are not known. CDR3s include the opening cysteine and the closing phenylalanine or tryptophan. The order of the fields is CDR3 DNA, CDR3 protein, V gene, J gene, clone size, D gene. D genes are given only for firm matches. Not all rows give a size; the values are once, few, many and, for expanded clones, a class.

TGCAGTGCTAGAGATCAAGGACAGGGGGCGGTCGGGGAGCCGTTTTTT	CSARDQGQGAVGEPFF	TRBV20-1	TRBJ2-2	.	TRBD1
TGCGCCAGCAGCTTGGGAGGGCAGGTATTCGCCTACGAGCAGTACTTC	CASSLGGQVFAYEQYF	TRBV5-1	TRBJ2-7	.	.
TGTGCCAGCAGCCAAGATGAGGGCGGTAGAGAGACCCAGTACTTC	CASSQDEGGRETQYF	TRBV3-1	TRBJ2-5	.	.
TGCGCCAGCAGCTCGACAGGGGACCTTGAAAAACTGTTTTTT	CASSSTGDLEKLFF	TRBV5-1	TRBJ1-4	few	TRBD1
TGTGCCAGCAGCTTTGGGACTAGCTCGACAGATACGCAGTATTTT	CASSFGTSSTDTQYF	TRBV11-2	TRBJ2-3	.	TRBD2
TGCGCCAGCAGCGGGGGGCCTGCCCCGGAGCAGTACTTC	CASSGGPAPEQYF	TRBV10-2	TRBJ2-7	.	.
TGTGCCAGCGGCGGGGCGCAAAGCTCGTACAATGAGCAGTTCTTC	CASGGAQSSYNEQFF	TRBV9	TRBJ2-1	.	.
TGTGCCAGCAGTTCTTACAGGGCTCCTTATGGCTACACCTTC	CASSSYRAPYGYTF	TRBV12-3/TRBV12-4	TRBJ1-2	.	.
TGTGCCAGCAGCGACACGGGACATAGGGGACTGGAGACCCAGTACTTC	CASSDTGHRGLETQYF	TRBV9	TRBJ2-5	few	.
TGTGCCAGCAGCCCCCGGGACGGTTATCAGCCCCAGCATTTT	CASSPRDGYQPQHF	TRBV7-9	TRBJ1-5	.	.
TGTGCCAGCAGCTTAGTGGAATCCCGAGGGGAAAAACTGTTTTTT	CASSLVESRGEKLFF	TRBV7-9	TRBJ1-4	.	.
TGTGCCAGCAGCGGAAACAGCCGTTATGGCTACACCTTC	CASSGNSRYGYTF	TRBV9	TRBJ1-2	few	.
TGCGCCAGCAGCCAAGAAGAGAGGATATTAGGCAATGAGCAGTTCTTC	CASSQEERILGNEQFF	TRBV4-1	TRBJ2-1	few	.
TGCGCCAGCAGCGCGGGGACAGGAAGGAACACTGAAGCTTTCTTT	CASSAGTGRNTEAFF	TRBV5-1	TRBJ1-1	few	TRBD1
TGTGCCAGCAGTTTACGAGGGAGGGCCCCCTACGAGCAGTACTTC	CASSLRGRAPYEQYF	TRBV6-2/TRBV6-3	TRBJ2-7	many	TRBD2
TGTGCTAGGCCTTTTGGGGAAAAAAGGGACGAGCAGTACTTC	CARPFGEKRDEQYF	TRBV12-5	TRBJ2-7	.	.
TGCGCCAGCAGCTTAGGAGCGGGAGGCGGAAGCTCCTACGAGCAGTACTTC	CASSLGAGGGSSYEQYF	TRBV5-1	TRBJ2-7	.	TRBD2
TGTGCCAGCAGTAAACGACTTGTGGGTGAGCAGTTCTTC	CASSKRLVGEQFF	TRBV6-5	TRBJ2-1	few	.